Presented here are 22 T cell receptor beta chains from one specimen sequenced in a study of siplizumab effects on memory and regulatory T cells. Clones were sequenced by immunoSEQ multiplex PCR, and TCRdb holds only the in-frame ones, with some missing. The sample has under 100,000 clones; roughly 94% are singletons. The sequenced sample consisted of non-Treg CD4+ T cells sorted from blood. The source is a human donor in good health.

CDR3 bases: TGTGCCACCTCATTGACCCCGAGCGGGACGGACACAGATACGCAGTATTTT. This codes for CATSLTPSGTDTDTQYF. The V gene is TRBV28, the J gene TRBJ2-3, with TRBD2 identical over 7 bases. This CDR3 is built from 17 residues. Germline V gives CDR1 MDHEN, CDR2 SYDVKM. J gave up 2 bases and V 10 bases, and 18 bases lay outside the gene matches.

The genes are TRBV10-3 and TRBJ2-1; 13 bases are a match to TRBD2. Germline V gene data show CDR1 as ENHRY and CDR2 as SYGVKD. J gave up 9 bases and V 6 bases, and 8 bases lay outside the gene matches. CDR3 size: 15 residues. The CDR3: CAISRLAGGGGEQFF. CDR3 coding DNA: TGTGCCATCAGCAGACTAGCGGGAGGCGGGGGTGAGCAGTTCTTC.

V is TRBV28 and J is TRBJ1-5; perhaps TRBD1 as D (6 bases). Between the trimmed V and J ends, which lost 6 bases and 5 bases, there was a span of 14 bases. Germline CDR1 is MDHEN and CDR2 is SYDVKM. The CDR3 covers 14 residues. CDR3 bases: TGTGCCAGCAGGCCCCGGACAGCCCATCAGCCCCAGCATTTT. It is translated as CASRPRTAHQPQHF. The full variable domain, completed using reference TRBV28 and TRBJ1-5, is DVKVTQSSRYLVKRTGEKVFLECVQDMDHENMFWYRQDPGLGLRLIYFSYDVKMKEKGDIPEGYSVSREKKERFSLILESASTNQTSMYLCASRPRTAHQPQHFGDGTRLSIL.

The V call is TRBV28, the J call TRBJ2-7; D might be TRBD2 (5 bases). The CDR3 runs to 14 residues. Germline lookup yields CDR1 MDHEN and CDR2 SYDVKM. V lost 8 bases and J lost 3, with 17 bases in between. Written as DNA, the CDR3 is TGTGCCAGCCGGAATAGCGAAACCTTCTACGAGCAGTACTTC. This sequence encodes CASRNSETFYEQYF.

Note on this clone: Other DNA sequences in this sample translate to the same CDR3. This chain uses TRBV18 with TRBJ2-5; D unresolved. The germline V gene encodes CDR1 KGHSH and CDR2 LQKENI. The germline V and J ends were trimmed by 6 bases and 2 bases, with 22 bases remaining between them. CDR3 length: 17 residues. The CDR3 DNA sequence: TGTGCCAGCTCCCGGACCAGCCCCGCGGTAGGGCAAGAGACCCAGTACTTC. Protein product: CASSRTSPAVGQETQYF. The full variable domain, completed using reference TRBV18 and TRBJ2-5, is NAGVMQNPRHLVRRRGQEARLRCSPMKGHSHVYWYRQLPEEGLKFMVYLQKENIIDESGMPKERFSAEFPKEGPSILRIQQVVRGDSAAYFCASSRTSPAVGQETQYFGPGTRLLVL.

V is TRBV27 and J is TRBJ1-3, with D possibly matching TRBD1 (5 bases). This CDR3 region has 10 residues. The germline CDR1 and CDR2 sequences are MNHEY and SMNVEV (reference sequence). Between the trimmed V and J ends, which lost 8 bases and 8 bases, there was a span of 7 bases. CDR3 sequence: CASGGHTIYF. CDR3 bases: TGTGCCAGCGGGGGTCACACCATATATTTT.

Written as DNA, the CDR3 is TGTGCCAGCAGCTTAGCCTCTGGGGCCAACGTCCTGACTTTC. This encodes CASSLASGANVLTF. The chain combines TRBV7-3 with TRBJ2-6; D gene ambiguous. There are 14 residues in the CDR3. The germline gives CDR1 SGHTA, CDR2 FQGTGA. The V gene lost 2 bases and the J gene lost 0 bases, with 2 bases spanning the gap.

The chain is built from TRBV19 and TRBJ2-5; 12 bases align to TRBD2. Trimming removed 10 bases from V and 5 bases from J; junction bases left unmatched: 11. The CDR3 covers 15 residues. Germline CDR1 reads LNHDA; CDR2 reads SQIVND (reference sequence). The CDR3 loop is CATKLAGGIEETQYF. CDR3 coding DNA: TGTGCCACGAAACTAGCGGGAGGAATCGAGGAGACCCAGTACTTC.

The V and J genes are TRBV28 and TRBJ2-3; D is perhaps TRBD1 or TRBD2 (5 bases each). The CDR3 sequence is 15 residues long. Germline-derived CDR1 and CDR2 are MDHEN and SYDVKM. Trimming cost V 4 bases and J 2 bases, with 13 bases left between them. CDR3 in DNA: TGTGCCAGCAGTTATGAGGGGTCCCTCACAGATACGCAGTATTTT. Protein sequence: CASSYEGSLTDTQYF.

The chain carries TRBV5-8 and TRBJ2-7; 13 bases align to TRBD2. The V and J ends lost 1 base and 3 bases, in that order; junction bases with no gene match: 1. Looked up from germline, CDR1 is SGHTS and CDR2 is YDEGEE. This CDR3 spans 15 amino acids. The CDR3 DNA sequence: TGTGCCAGCAGCTTGTGGACTAGCGGGAGCTACGAGCAGTACTTC. As protein: CASSLWTSGSYEQYF.

The gene calls are TRBV2 and TRBJ2-7; D is perhaps TRBD2 (5 bases). With 8 bases removed from V and 4 bases from J, the gap between germline ends came to 9 bases. CDR1 and CDR2 from the germline V gene are SNHLY and FYNNEI. There are 11 residues in the CDR3. The CDR3 bases are TGTGCCAGCTCCCGGGGATACGAGCAGTACTTC. This sequence encodes CASSRGYEQYF.

This clone has a single count. The chain uses TRBV6-5 and TRBJ2-1; D ambiguous. The germline V gene has CDR1 MNHEY and CDR2 SVGAGI. The CDR3 sequence is 15 residues long. V gave up 0 bases and J gave up 4 bases, with 10 bases separating them. The CDR3 DNA follows: TGTGCCAGCAGTTACTCGAAAACAGCTTACAATGAGCAGTTCTTC. Translation: CASSYSKTAYNEQFF.

The chain joins TRBV6-1 to TRBJ2-7; D might be TRBD2 (5 bases). Germline V lookup: CDR1 MNHNS, CDR2 SASEGT. V was clipped by 2 bases and J by 3 bases, with 14 bases between them. This CDR3 has 15 residues. This CDR3 is CASSERSRENYEQYF. DNA of the CDR3: TGTGCCAGCAGTGAAAGGTCCCGGGAAAACTACGAGCAGTACTTC.

This clone was found a few times. The chain joins TRBV28 to TRBJ1-2; D gene uncertain. The CDR3 covers 13 residues. Germline V CDR1 and CDR2: MDHEN, SYDVKM. The germline V and J ends were trimmed by 3 bases and 2 bases, with 7 bases remaining between them. CDR3: CASSFGRNYGYTF. For the CDR3, the DNA is TGTGCCAGCAGTTTTGGCAGGAACTATGGCTACACCTTC.

The rearrangement uses TRBV5-5 and TRBJ2-7, with D perhaps matching TRBD2 (5 bases). Per germline, CDR1 SGHKS and CDR2 YYEKEE (reference sequence). Trimming removed 4 bases from V and 3 bases from J, with 14 bases in between. The CDR3 has 14 residues. The CDR3 DNA follows: TGTGCCAGCAGCCGTCCGGGAACTAACTACGAGCAGTACTTC. This sequence encodes CASSRPGTNYEQYF.

This clone has a single count. The rearrangement links TRBV13 to TRBJ2-5, with D possibly matching TRBD2 (6 bases). Germline values: CDR1 PRHDT, CDR2 FYEKMQ (reference sequence). The CDR3 covers 15 residues. Trimming pared 4 bases from V and 3 bases from J, leaving 15 bases between. The CDR3 loop reads CASSSIGGPEETQYF. The CDR3, as DNA: TGTGCCAGCAGCTCGATTGGAGGGCCTGAAGAGACCCAGTACTTC.

The chain recombines TRBV4-1 with TRBJ1-2; D gene ambiguous. The CDR3 totals 13 residues. Trimming shortened V by 3 bases and J by 4 bases, and 9 bases separated the two germline ends. CDR1 MGHRA and CDR2 YSYEKL come from the germline V gene. DNA for the CDR3: TGCGCCAGCAGCCAGCGAGAAGGCTATGGCTACACCTTC. This encodes CASSQREGYGYTF.

The genes are TRBV6-5 and TRBJ2-1; 10 bases agree with TRBD2. Unmatched junction bases numbered 10, after V lost 10 bases and J lost 7 bases. The CDR3 is 14 residues long. The germline V gene encodes CDR1 MNHEY and CDR2 SVGAGI. CDR3 protein: CATMVGTSANEQFF. DNA for the CDR3: TGTGCCACCATGGTGGGGACTAGCGCGAATGAGCAGTTCTTC.

The rearrangement uses TRBV7-9 and TRBJ2-4; 8 bases match TRBD2. V was pared by 2 bases and J by 0 bases, with 12 bases of the junction left unmatched. CDR1 and CDR2 (germline): SEHNR, FQNEAQ (reference sequence). The CDR3 extends over 19 amino acids. DNA of the CDR3: TGTGCCAGCAGCTTAAGGCCCAGCGGGGGATCGCTAGCCAAAAACATTCAGTACTTC. It yields the protein CASSLRPSGGSLAKNIQYF.

The rearrangement joins TRBV7-9 to TRBJ2-7; no clear D gene. V was shortened by 4 bases and J by 0 bases, with 10 bases between the two germline ends. The V gene's germline CDR1 is SEHNR and CDR2 FQNEAQ (reference sequence). This CDR3 is built from 14 residues. The CDR3 region is CASSSRMGSYEQYF. The CDR3 coding sequence is TGTGCCAGCAGCTCCCGTATGGGCTCCTACGAGCAGTACTTC.

The chain links TRBV7-2 to TRBJ1-1, with unresolved D. Germline-derived CDR1 and CDR2 are SGHTA and FQGNSA. V lost 1 base, J lost 10 bases, and 19 bases lay in between. There are 15 residues in the CDR3. This chain's CDR3 is CASSLGVRTSRGAFF. The DNA for the CDR3 is TGTGCCAGCAGCTTAGGGGTACGAACTTCTCGGGGAGCTTTCTTT.

Regarding this clone: Germline is not matched at one junction end, which may reflect a read error. V usage is TRBV25-1 and J usage is TRBJ2-5; 7 bases line up with TRBD1. Germline CDR1 MGHDK, CDR2 SYGVNS. The CDR3 totals 13 residues. The CDR3 loop reads CASRRQGGEAQYF. CDR3 sequence (DNA): TGTGCCAGCAGAAGACAGGGCGGAGAGGCCCAGTACTTC.